These 5 T cell receptor beta chains were sequenced from one sample in a study of T cell repertoires in cytomegalovirus infection. The antigens of these receptors remain unknown. TCRdb itself ran the reads through MiXCR, one entry per CDR3 protein. The profile shows about 770,000 distinct CDR3 sequences, around 29% of them singletons. Sample: cultured CD8+ T cells from PBMCs, taken from culture after CMV antigen stimulation. The receptor source for this set is a human donor in good health (CMV status not recorded). Some clones in this sample may be carry-over from other donors' samples.

This chain joins TRBV2 and TRBJ2-5, with D unclear. The germline V and J ends were trimmed by 7 bases and 5 bases, with 14 bases remaining between them. The CDR3 contains 13 residues. CDR1 is SNHLY, CDR2 FYNNEI, per germline. CDR3: CASTDTPGETQYF. CDR3 DNA: TGTGCCAGCACCGACACTCCCGGGGAGACCCAGTACTTC.

This sequence joins TRBV2 and TRBJ2-5; unclear D gene. The CDR3 is 13 amino acids. The germline gives CDR1 SNHLY, CDR2 FYNNEI. Trimming cost V 3 bases and J 1 base, with 6 bases left between them. This CDR3 is CASSEISQETQYF. The CDR3 DNA reads as TGTGCCAGCAGTGAGATAAGCCAAGAGACCCAGTACTTC.

This clonotype has only a few counts. This chain uses TRBV7-6 with TRBJ2-7, with 7 nucleotides matching TRBD2. Germline trimming cut 6 bases from V and 2 bases from J; bases unmatched to any gene: 4. The CDR3 loop spans 13 amino acids. From germline, CDR1 is SGHVS and CDR2 FNYEAQ. CDR3 amino acids: CASSPREAYEQYF. CDR3 DNA sequence: TGTGCCAGCAGTCCCCGGGAGGCCTACGAGCAGTACTTC.

J is TRBJ2-3 and V is TRBV19; 9 bases fit TRBD2. In germline, CDR1 is LNHDA, CDR2 SQIVND (reference sequence). The junction had 1 base not matched to a gene; V was cut back by 1 base and J by 2 bases. This CDR3 is built from 15 residues. The DNA of the CDR3 is TGTGCCAGTAGTATAGTAGCGGGGGTCACAGATACGCAGTATTTT. Translating gives CASSIVAGVTDTQYF.

This clonotype was seen a single time. The chain is built from TRBV19 and TRBJ1-1; weak D call: TRBD1 (6 bases). V was trimmed by 5 bases and J by 3 bases, leaving 13 bases between them. The CDR3 extends over 14 amino acids. CDR1 is LNHDA and CDR2 is SQIVND in the germline V gene (reference sequence). CDR3 sequence reads: CASSPQGWYTEAFF. CDR3 nucleotide sequence: TGTGCCAGTAGTCCACAGGGTTGGTACACTGAAGCTTTCTTT.